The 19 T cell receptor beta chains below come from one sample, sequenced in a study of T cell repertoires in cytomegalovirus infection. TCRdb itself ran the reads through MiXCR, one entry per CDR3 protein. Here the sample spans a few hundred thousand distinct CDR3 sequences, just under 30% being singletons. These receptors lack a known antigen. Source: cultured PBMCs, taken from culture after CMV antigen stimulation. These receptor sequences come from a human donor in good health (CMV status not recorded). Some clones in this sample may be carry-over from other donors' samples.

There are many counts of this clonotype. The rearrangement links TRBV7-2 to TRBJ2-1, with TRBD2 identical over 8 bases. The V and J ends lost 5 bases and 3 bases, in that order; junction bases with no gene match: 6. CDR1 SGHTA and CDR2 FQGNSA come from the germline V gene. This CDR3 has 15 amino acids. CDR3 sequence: CASSLGRAGYNEQFF. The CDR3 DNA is TGTGCCAGCAGCCTCGGGAGGGCCGGCTACAATGAGCAGTTCTTC.

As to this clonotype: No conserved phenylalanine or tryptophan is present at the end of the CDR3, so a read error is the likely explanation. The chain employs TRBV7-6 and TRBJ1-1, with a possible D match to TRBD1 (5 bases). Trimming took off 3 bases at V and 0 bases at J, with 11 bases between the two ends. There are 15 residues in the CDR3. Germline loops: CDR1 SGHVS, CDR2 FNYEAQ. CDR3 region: CASSLRGRVNTEAFL. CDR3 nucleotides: TGTGCCAGCAGCTTGCGGGGCAGGGTGAACACTGAAGCTTTCTTG.

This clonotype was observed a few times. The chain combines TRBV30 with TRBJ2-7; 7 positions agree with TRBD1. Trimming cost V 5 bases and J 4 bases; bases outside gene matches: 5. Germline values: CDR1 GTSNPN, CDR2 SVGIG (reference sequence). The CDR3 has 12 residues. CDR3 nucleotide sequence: TGTGCCTGGGGAAAACAGGGGTACGAGCAGTACTTC. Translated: CAWGKQGYEQYF.

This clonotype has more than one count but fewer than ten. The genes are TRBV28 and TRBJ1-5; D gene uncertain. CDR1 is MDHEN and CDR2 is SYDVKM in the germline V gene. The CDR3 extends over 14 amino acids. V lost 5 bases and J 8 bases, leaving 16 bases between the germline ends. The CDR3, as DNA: TGTGCCAGCAGTCCAATTGATGGGCTAGAGCCCCAGCATTTT. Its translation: CASSPIDGLEPQHF. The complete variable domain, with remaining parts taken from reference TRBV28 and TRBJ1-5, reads DVKVTQSSRYLVKRTGEKVFLECVQDMDHENMFWYRQDPGLGLRLIYFSYDVKMKEKGDIPEGYSVSREKKERFSLILESASTNQTSMYLCASSPIDGLEPQHFGDGTRLSIL.

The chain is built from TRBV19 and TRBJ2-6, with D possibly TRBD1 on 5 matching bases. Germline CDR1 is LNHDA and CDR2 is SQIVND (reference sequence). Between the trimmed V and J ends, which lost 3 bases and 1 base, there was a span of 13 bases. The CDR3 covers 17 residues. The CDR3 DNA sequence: TGTGCCAGTAGTATTACAGGCACTCCTTCTGGGGCCAACGTCCTGACTTTC. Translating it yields CASSITGTPSGANVLTF.

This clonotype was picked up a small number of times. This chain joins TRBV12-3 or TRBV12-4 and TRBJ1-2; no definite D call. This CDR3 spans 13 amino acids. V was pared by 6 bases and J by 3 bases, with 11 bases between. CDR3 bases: TGTGCCAGCAGCGACCAAAGGGACTATGGCTACACCTTC. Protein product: CASSDQRDYGYTF.

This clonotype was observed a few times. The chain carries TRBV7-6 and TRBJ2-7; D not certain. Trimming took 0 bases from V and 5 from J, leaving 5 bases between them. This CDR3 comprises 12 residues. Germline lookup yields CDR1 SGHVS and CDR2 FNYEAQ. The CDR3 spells CASSLASDEQYF. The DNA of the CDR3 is TGTGCCAGCAGCTTAGCGAGCGACGAGCAGTACTTC.

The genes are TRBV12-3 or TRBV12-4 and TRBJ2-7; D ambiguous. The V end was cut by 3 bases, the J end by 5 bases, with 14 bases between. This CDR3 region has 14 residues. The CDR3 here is CASSLVVGSDEQYF. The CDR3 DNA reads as TGTGCCAGCAGTTTGGTGGTGGGTTCCGACGAGCAGTACTTC.

CDR3 DNA sequence: TGTGCCAGTAGTACGACAGCGAGCTCCTACGAGCAGTACTTC. Its protein is CASSTTASSYEQYF. V gene TRBV19 combines with J gene TRBJ2-7, with D possibly being TRBD1 (5 bases). Germline CDR1 and CDR2: LNHDA and SQIVND (reference sequence). The V end was cut by 4 bases, the J end by 0 bases, with 10 bases between. The CDR3 covers 14 residues.

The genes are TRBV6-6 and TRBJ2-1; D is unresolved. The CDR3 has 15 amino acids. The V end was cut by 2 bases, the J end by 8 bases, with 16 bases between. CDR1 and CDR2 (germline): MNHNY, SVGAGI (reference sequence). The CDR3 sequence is CASSYPGMGFYEQFF. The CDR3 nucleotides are TGTGCCAGCAGTTACCCGGGTATGGGATTTTATGAGCAGTTCTTC.

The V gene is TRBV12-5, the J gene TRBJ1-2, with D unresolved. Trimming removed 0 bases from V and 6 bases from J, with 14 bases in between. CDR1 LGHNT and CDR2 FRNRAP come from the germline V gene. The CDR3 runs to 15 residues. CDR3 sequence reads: CASGLVPGSYNGYTF. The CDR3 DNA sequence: TGTGCTAGTGGTTTGGTCCCGGGGAGCTACAATGGCTACACCTTC.

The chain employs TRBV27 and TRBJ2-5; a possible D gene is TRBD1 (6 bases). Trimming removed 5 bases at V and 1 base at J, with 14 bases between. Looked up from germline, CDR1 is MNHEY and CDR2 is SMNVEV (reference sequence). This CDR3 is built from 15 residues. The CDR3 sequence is CASSPLDRFQETQYF. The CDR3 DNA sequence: TGTGCCAGCAGTCCATTGGACAGATTCCAAGAGACCCAGTACTTC.

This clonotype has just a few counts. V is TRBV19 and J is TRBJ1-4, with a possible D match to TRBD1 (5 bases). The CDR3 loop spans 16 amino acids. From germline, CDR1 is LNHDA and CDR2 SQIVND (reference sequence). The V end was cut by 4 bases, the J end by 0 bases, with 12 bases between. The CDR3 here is CASSTSDIATNEKLFF. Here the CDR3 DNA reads TGTGCCAGTAGTACCTCGGACATTGCAACTAATGAAAAACTGTTTTTT.

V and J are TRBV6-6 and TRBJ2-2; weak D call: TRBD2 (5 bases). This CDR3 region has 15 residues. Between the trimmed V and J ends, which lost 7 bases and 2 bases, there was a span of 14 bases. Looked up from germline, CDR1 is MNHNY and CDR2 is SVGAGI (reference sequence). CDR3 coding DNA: TGTGCCAGCATGGTACGGGAAGGTAACACCGGGGAGCTGTTTTTT. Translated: CASMVREGNTGELFF.

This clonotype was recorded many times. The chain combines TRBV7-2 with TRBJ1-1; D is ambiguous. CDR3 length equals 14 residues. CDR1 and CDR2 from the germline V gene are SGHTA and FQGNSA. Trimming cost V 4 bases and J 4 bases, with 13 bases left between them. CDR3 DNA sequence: TGTGCCAGCAGCTCCGAAAGCTGGGGCACTGAAGCTTTCTTT. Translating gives CASSSESWGTEAFF.

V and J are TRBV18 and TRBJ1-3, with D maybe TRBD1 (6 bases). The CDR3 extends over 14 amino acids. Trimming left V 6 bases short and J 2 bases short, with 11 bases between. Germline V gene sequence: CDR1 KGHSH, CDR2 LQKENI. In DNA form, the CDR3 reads TGTGCCAGCTCTACGGGACAAACTGGAAACACCATATATTTT. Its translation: CASSTGQTGNTIYF.

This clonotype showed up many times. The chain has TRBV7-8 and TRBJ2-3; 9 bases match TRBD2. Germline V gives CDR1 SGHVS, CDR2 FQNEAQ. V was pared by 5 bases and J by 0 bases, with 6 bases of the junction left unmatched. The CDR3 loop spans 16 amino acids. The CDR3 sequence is CASSAISGGSTDTQYF. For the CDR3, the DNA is TGTGCCAGCAGCGCGATTAGCGGGGGAAGCACAGATACGCAGTATTTT.

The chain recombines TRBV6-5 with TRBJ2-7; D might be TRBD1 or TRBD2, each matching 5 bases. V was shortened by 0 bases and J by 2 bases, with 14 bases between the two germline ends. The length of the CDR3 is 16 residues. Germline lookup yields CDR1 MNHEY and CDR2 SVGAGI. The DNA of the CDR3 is TGTGCCAGCAGTTACTCGACGGGACGGTTGACCTACGAGCAGTACTTC. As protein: CASSYSTGRLTYEQYF.

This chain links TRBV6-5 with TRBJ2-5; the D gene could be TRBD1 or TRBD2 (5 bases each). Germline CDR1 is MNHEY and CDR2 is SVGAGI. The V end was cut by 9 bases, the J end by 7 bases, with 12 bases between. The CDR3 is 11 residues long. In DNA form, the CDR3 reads TGTGCCAGTGGGGACCCTCGGACCCAGTACTTC. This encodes CASGDPRTQYF.